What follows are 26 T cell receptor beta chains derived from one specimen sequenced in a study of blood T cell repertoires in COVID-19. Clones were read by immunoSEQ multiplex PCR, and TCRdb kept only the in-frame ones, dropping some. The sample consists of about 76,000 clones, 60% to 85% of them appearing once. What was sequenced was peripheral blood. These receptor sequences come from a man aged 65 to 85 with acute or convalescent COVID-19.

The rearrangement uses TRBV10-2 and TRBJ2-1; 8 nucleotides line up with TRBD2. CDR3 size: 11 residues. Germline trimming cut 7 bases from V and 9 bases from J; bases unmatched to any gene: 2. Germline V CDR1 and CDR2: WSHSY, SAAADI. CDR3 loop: CASTGTSEQFF. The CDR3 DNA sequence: TGCGCCAGCACCGGGACTAGTGAGCAGTTCTTC.

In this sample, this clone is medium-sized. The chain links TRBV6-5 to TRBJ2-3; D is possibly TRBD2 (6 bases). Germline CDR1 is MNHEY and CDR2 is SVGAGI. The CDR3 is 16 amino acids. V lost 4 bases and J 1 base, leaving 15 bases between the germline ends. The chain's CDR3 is CASSSYGGGGTDTQYF. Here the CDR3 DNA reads TGTGCCAGCAGTTCCTACGGTGGCGGGGGCACAGATACGCAGTATTTT.

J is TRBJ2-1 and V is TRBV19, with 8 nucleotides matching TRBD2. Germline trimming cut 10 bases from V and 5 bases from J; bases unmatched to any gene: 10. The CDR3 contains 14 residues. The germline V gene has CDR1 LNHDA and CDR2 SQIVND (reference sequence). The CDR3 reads CATRTGGSNNEQFF. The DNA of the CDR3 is TGTGCCACCCGGACGGGAGGGAGCAACAATGAGCAGTTCTTC.

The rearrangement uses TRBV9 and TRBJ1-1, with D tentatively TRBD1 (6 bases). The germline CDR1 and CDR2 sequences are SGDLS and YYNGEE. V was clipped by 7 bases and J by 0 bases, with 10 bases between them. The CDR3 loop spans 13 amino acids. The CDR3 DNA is TGTGCCAGCGGCCAGGGGATGAACACTGAAGCTTTCTTT. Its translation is CASGQGMNTEAFF.

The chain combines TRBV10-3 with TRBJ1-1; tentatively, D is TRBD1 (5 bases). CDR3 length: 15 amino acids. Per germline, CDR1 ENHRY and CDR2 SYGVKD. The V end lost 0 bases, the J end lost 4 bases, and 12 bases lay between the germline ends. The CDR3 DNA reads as TGTGCCATCAGTGAGTCGATAGGGGCGAGCACTGAAGCTTTCTTT. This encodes CAISESIGASTEAFF.

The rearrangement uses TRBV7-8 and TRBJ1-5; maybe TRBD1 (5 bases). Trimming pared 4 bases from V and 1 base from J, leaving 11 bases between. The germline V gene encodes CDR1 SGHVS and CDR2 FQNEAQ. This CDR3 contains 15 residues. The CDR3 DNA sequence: TGTGCCAGCAGCTCGAGCAGGGTCAGCAATCAGCCCCAGCATTTT. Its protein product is CASSSSRVSNQPQHF.

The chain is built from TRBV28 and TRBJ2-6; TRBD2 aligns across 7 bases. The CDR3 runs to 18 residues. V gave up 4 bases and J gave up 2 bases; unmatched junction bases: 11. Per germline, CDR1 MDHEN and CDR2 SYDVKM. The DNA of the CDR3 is TGTGCCAGCAGTTCCCGGTCGATGGGGGGGACTGGGGCCAACGTCCTGACTTTC. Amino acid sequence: CASSSRSMGGTGANVLTF.

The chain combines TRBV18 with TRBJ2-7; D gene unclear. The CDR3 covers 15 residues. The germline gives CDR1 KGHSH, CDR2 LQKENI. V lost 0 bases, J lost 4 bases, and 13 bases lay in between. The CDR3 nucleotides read TGTGCCAGCTCACCACCGAGCACACGGAGTTACGAGCAGTACTTC. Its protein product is CASSPPSTRSYEQYF.

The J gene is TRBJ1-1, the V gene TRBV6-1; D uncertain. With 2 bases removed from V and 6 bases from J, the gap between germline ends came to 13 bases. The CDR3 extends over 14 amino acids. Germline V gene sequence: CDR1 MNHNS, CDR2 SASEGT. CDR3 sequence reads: CASSESLGRPEAFF. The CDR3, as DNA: TGTGCCAGCAGTGAAAGCTTGGGGAGACCTGAAGCTTTCTTT.

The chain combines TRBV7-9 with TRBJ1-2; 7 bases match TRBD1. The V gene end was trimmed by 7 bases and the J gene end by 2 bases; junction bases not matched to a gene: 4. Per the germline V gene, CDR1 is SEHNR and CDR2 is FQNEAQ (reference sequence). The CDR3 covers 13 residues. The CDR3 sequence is CASTQDRNYGYTF. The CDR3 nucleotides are TGTGCCAGCACCCAGGACAGGAACTATGGCTACACCTTC.

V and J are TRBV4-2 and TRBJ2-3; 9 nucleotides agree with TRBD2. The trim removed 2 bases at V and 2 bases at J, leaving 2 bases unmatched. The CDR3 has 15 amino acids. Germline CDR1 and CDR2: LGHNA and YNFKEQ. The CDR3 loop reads CASSQTSGPTDTQYF. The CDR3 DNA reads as TGTGCCAGCAGCCAAACTAGCGGGCCCACAGATACGCAGTATTTT.

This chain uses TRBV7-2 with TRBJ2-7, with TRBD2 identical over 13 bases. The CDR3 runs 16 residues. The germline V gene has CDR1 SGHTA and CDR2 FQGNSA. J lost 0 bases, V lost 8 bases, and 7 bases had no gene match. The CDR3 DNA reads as TGTGCCAGCCGCCAGCGGACTAGCGGGAGCTCCTACGAGCAGTACTTC. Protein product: CASRQRTSGSSYEQYF.

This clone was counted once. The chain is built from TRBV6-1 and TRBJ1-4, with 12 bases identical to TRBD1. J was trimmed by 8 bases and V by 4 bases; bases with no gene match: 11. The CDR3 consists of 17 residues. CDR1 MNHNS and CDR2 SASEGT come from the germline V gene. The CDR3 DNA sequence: TGTGCCAGCAGTGGCGCACCGGGACAGGGGGCCTGGGAAAAACTGTTTTTT. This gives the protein CASSGAPGQGAWEKLFF.

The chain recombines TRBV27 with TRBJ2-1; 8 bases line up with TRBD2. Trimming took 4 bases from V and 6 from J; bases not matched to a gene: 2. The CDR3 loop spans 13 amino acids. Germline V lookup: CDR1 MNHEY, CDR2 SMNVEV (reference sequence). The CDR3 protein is CASSYLAGNEQFF. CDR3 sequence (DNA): TGTGCCAGCAGTTACCTAGCGGGCAATGAGCAGTTCTTC.

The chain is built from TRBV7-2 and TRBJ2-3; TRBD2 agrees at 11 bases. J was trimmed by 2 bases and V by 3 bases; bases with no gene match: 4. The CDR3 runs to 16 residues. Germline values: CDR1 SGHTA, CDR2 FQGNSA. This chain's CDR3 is CASSLGLAANTDTQYF. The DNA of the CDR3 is TGTGCCAGCAGCTTGGGACTAGCGGCCAACACAGATACGCAGTATTTT.

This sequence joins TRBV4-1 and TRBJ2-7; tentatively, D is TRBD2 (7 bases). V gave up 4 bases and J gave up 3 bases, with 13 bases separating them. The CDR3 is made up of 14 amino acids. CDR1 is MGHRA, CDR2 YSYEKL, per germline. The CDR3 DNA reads TGCGCCAGCAGCCTAGGGGGGGGAGGCTACGAGCAGTACTTC. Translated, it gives CASSLGGGGYEQYF.

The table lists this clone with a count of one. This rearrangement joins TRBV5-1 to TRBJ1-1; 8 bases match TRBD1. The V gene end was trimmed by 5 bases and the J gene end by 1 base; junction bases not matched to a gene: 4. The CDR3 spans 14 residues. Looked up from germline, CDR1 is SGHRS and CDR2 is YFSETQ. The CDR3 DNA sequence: TGCGCCAGCAGGTCCGGGACAGGGAACACTGAAGCTTTCTTT. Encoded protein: CASRSGTGNTEAFF.

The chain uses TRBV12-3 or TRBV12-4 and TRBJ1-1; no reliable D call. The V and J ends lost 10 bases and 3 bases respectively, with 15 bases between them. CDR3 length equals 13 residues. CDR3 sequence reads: CATSTRLDTEAFF. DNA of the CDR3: TGTGCCACCTCCACGAGGTTGGACACTGAAGCTTTCTTT.

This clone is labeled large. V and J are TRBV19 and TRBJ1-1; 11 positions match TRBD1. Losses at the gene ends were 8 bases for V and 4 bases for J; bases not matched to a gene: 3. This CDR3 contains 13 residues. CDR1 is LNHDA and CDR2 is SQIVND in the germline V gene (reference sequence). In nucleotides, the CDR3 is TGTGCCAGTCGGGGGACAGGGGGCACTGAAGCTTTCTTT. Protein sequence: CASRGTGGTEAFF.

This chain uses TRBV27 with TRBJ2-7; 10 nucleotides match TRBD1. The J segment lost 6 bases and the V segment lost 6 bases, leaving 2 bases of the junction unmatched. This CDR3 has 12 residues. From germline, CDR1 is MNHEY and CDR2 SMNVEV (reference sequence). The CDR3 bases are TGTGCCAGCAGGGACAGGGGGTTCGAGCAGTACTTC. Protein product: CASRDRGFEQYF.

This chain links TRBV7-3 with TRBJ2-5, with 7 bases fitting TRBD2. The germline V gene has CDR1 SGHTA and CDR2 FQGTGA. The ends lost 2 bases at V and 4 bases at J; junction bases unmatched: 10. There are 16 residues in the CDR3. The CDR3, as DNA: TGTGCCAGCAGCTTAGTGGCCGGGGGGAAGGGAGAGACCCAGTACTTC. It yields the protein CASSLVAGGKGETQYF.

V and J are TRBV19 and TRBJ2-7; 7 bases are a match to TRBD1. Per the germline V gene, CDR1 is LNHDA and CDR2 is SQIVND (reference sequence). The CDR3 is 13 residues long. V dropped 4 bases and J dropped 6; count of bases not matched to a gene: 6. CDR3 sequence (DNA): TGTGCCAGTAGTACACAGGGGAAAGGCGAGCAGTACTTC. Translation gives CASSTQGKGEQYF.

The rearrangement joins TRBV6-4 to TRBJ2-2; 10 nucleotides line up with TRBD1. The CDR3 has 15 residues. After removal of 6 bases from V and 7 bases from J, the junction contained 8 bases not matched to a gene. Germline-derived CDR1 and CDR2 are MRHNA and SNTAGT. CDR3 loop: CASSPGTGAIGELFF. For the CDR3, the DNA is TGTGCCAGCAGCCCCGGGACAGGGGCAATCGGGGAGCTGTTTTTT.

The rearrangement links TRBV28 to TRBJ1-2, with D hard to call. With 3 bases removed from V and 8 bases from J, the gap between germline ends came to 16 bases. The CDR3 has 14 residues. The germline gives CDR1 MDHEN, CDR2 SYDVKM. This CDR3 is CASSLGGRRGGYTF. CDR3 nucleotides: TGTGCCAGCAGTTTGGGAGGGCGCCGGGGAGGCTACACCTTC.

CDR3 loop: CASSQGREGLGETQYF. CDR3 coding DNA: TGTGCCAGCAGCCAGGGGCGGGAGGGCCTGGGGGAGACCCAGTACTTC. The gene calls are TRBV7-3 and TRBJ2-5; 9 bases agree with TRBD2. J was trimmed by 5 bases and V by 5 bases; bases with no gene match: 12. Germline CDR1 is SGHTA and CDR2 is FQGTGA. This CDR3 comprises 16 residues.

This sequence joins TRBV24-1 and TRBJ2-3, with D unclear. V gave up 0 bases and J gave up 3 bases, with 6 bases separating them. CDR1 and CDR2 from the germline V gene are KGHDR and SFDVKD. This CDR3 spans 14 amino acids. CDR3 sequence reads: CATSDLQATDTQYF. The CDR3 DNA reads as TGTGCCACCAGTGATTTGCAGGCGACAGATACGCAGTATTTT.